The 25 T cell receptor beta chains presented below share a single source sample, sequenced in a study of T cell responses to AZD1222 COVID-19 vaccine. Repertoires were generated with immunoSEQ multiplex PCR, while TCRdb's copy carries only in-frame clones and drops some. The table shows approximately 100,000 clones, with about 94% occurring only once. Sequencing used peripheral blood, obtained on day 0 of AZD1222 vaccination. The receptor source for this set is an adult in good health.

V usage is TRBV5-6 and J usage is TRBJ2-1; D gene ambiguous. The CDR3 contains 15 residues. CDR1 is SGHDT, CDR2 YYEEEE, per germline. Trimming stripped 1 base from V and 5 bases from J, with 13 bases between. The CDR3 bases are TGTGCCAGCAGCTTGCCTGAGGTCGCTAACAATGAGCAGTTCTTC. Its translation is CASSLPEVANNEQFF. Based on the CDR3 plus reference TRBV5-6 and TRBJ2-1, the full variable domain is DAGVTQSPTHLIKTRGQQVTLRCSPKSGHDTVSWYQQALGQGPQFIFQYYEEEERQRGNFPDRFSGHQFPNYSSELNVNALLLGDSALYLCASSLPEVANNEQFFGPGTRLTVL.

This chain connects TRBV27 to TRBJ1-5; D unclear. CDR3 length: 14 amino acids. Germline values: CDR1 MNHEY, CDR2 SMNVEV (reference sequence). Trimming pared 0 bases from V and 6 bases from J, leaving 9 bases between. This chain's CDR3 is CASSLSIGLQPQHF. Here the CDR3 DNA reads TGTGCCAGCAGTTTATCGATAGGTCTTCAGCCCCAGCATTTT.

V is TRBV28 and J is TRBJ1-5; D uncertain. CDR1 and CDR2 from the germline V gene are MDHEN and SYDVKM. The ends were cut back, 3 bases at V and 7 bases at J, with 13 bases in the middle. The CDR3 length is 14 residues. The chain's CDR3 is CASSLQRGRQPQHF. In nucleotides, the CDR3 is TGTGCCAGCAGTTTGCAGCGGGGAAGGCAGCCCCAGCATTTT.

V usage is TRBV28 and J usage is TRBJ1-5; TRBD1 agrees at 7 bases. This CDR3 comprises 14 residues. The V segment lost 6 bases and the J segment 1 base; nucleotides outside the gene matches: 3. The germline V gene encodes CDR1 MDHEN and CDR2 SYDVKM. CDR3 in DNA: TGTGCCAGCAGGACAGGGCTAAGCAATCAGCCCCAGCATTTT. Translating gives CASRTGLSNQPQHF.

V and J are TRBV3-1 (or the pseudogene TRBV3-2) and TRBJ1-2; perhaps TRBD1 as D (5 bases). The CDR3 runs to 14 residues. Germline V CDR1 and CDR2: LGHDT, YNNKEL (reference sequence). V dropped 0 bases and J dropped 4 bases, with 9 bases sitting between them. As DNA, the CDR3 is TGTGCCAGCAGCCAAGATCAGGGCCTCTATGGCTACACCTTC. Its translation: CASSQDQGLYGYTF.

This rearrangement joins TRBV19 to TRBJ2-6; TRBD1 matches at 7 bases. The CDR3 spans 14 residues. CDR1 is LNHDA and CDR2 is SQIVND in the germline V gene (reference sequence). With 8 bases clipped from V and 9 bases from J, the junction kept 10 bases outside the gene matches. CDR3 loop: CASGNRGRNNVLTF. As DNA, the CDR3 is TGTGCCAGTGGGAACAGGGGCAGGAACAACGTCCTGACTTTC.

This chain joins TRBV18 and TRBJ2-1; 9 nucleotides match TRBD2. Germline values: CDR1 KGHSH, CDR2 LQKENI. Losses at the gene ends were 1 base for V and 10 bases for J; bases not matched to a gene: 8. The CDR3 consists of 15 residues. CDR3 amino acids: CASSPQGGGAGEQFF. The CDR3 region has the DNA TGTGCCAGCTCACCACAGGGCGGGGGGGCCGGCGAGCAGTTCTTC.

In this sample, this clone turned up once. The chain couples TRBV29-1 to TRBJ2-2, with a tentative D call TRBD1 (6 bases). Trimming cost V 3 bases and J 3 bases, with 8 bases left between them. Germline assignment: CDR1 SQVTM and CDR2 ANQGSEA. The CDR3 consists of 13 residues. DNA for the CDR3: TGCAGCGTTGAGGGGGCCTACACCGGGGAGCTGTTTTTT. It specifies CSVEGAYTGELFF.

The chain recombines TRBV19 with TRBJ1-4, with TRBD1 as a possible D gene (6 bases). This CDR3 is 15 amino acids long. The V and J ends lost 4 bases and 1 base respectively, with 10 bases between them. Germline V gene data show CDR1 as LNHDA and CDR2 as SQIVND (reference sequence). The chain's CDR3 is CASSTQGRTNEKLFF. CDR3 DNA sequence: TGTGCCAGTAGTACGCAGGGGCGAACTAATGAAAAACTGTTTTTT.

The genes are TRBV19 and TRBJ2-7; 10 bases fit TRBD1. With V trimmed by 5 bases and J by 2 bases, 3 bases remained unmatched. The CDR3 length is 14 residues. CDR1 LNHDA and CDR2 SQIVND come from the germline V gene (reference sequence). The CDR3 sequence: CASSPGTGAYEQYF. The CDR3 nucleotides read TGTGCCAGTAGTCCCGGGACAGGGGCCTACGAGCAGTACTTC.

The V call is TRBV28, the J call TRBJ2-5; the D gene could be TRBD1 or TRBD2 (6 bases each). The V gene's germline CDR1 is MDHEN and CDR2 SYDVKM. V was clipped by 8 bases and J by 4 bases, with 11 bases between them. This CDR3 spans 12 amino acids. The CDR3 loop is CASGRGAETQYF. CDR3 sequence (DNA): TGTGCCAGCGGAAGGGGGGCAGAGACCCAGTACTTC.

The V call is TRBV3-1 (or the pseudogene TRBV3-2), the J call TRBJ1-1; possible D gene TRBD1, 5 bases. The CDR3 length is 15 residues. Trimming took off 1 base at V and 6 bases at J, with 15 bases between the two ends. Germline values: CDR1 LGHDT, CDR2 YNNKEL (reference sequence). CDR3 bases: TGTGCCAGCAGCCAAGTACGGGACGCATCTCCTGAAGCTTTCTTT. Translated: CASSQVRDASPEAFF.

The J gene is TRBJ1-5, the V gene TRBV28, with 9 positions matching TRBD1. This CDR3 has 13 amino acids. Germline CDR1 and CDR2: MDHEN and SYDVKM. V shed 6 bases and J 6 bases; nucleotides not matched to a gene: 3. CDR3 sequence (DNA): TGTGCCAGCAGCGACAGGGGGGGTCAGCCCCAGCATTTT. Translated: CASSDRGGQPQHF.

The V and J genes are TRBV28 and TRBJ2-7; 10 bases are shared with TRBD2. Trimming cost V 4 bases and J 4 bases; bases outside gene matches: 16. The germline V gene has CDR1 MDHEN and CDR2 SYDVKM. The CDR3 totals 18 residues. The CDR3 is CASSSELAGTTYYYEQYF. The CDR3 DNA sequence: TGTGCCAGCAGTTCCGAACTAGCGGGAACCACGTACTATTACGAGCAGTACTTC. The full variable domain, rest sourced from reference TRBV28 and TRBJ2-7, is DVKVTQSSRYLVKRTGEKVFLECVQDMDHENMFWYRQDPGLGLRLIYFSYDVKMKEKGDIPEGYSVSREKKERFSLILESASTNQTSMYLCASSSELAGTTYYYEQYFGPGTRLTVT.

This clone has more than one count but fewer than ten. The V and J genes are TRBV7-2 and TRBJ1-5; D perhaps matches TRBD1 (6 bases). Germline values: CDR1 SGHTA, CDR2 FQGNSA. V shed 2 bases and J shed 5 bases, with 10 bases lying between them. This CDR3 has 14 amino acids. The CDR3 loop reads CASSLTGGHQPQHF. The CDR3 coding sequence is TGTGCCAGCAGCTTAACTGGGGGGCATCAGCCCCAGCATTTT.

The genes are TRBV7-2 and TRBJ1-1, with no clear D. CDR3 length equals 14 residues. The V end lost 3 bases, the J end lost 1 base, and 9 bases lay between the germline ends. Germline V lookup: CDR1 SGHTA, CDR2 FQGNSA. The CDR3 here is CASSFVGRNTEAFF. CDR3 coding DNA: TGTGCCAGCAGCTTCGTCGGACGGAACACTGAAGCTTTCTTT.

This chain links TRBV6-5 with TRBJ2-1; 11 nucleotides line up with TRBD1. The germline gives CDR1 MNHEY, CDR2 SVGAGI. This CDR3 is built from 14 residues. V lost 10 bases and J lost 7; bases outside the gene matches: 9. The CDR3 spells CATFGQGARNEQFF. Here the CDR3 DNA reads TGTGCCACCTTCGGACAGGGGGCCCGGAATGAGCAGTTCTTC.

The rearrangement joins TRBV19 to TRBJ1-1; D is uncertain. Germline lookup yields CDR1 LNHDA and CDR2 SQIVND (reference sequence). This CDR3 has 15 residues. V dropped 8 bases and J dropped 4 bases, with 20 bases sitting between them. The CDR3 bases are TGTGCCAGTGCACCCCGGCCATGGCGAGGCACTGAAGCTTTCTTT. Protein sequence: CASAPRPWRGTEAFF.

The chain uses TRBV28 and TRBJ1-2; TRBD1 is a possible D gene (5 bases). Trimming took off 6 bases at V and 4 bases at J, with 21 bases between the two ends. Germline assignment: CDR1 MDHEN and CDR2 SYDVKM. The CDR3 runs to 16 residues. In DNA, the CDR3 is TGTGCCAGCAGACTAAGGGTAGCAGGGTCCAGCTATGGCTACACCTTC. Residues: CASRLRVAGSSYGYTF.

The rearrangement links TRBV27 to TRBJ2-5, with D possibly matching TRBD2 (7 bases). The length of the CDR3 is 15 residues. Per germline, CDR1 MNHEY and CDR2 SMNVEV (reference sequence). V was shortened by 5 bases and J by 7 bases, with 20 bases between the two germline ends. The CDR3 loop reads CASSARGGGGRTQYF. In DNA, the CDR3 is TGTGCCAGCAGTGCCCGAGGGGGGGGCGGGAGGACCCAGTACTTC.

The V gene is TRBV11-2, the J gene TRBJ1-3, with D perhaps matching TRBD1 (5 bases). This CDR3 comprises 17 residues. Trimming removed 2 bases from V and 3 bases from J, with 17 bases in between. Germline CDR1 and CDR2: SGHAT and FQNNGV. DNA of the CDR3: TGTGCCAGCAGCTTAAGATCCCCGGGGCTCTTTGGAAACACCATATATTTT. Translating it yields CASSLRSPGLFGNTIYF.

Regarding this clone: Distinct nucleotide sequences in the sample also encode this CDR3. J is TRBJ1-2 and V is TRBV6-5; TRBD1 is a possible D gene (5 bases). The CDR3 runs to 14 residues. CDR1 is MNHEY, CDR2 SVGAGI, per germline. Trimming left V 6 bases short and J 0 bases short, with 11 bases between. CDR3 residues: CASRGQGANYGYTF. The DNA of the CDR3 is TGTGCCAGCAGGGGGCAGGGCGCTAACTATGGCTACACCTTC.

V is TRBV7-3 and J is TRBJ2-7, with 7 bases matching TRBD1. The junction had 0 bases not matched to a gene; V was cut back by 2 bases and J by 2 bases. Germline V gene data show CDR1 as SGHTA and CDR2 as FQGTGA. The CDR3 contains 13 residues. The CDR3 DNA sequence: TGTGCCAGCAGCTTAGGGACAGCCTACGAGCAGTACTTC. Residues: CASSLGTAYEQYF. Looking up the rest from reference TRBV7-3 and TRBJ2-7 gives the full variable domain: GAGVSQTPSNKVTEKGKYVELRCDPISGHTALYWYRQSLGQGPEFLIYFQGTGAADDSGLPNDRFFAVRPEGSVSTLKIQRTERGDSAVYLCASSLGTAYEQYFGPGTRLTVT.

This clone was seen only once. Here the CDR3 reads CASAPEDSHTGELFF. CDR3 nucleotides: TGCGCCAGCGCCCCAGAGGACAGTCACACCGGGGAGCTGTTTTTT. The chain carries TRBV10-1 and TRBJ2-2; weak D call: TRBD1 (6 bases). This CDR3 comprises 15 residues. Germline V gene lookup returns CDR1 WNHNN and CDR2 SYGVQD (reference sequence). Trimming pared 8 bases from V and 3 bases from J, leaving 16 bases between.

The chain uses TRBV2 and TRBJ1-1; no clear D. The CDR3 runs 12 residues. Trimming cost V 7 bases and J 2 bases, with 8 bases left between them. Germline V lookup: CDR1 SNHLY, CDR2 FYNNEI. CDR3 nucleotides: TGTGCCAGCATGCGGATAAACACTGAAGCTTTCTTT. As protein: CASMRINTEAFF.